This entry lists 30 T cell receptor beta chains sequenced from one sample in a study of blood T cell repertoires in COVID-19. Produced via immunoSEQ multiplex PCR; TCRdb's table is partial and in-frame only. The sample has 150,000 to 160,000 clones; about 80% are singletons. The sequenced material came from peripheral blood. These receptors came from a man in his 60s with acute or convalescent COVID-19.

In DNA form, the CDR3 reads TGTGCCAGCTCACCATCCCGAGGGGGGGGTCAGCCCCAGCATTTT. Translated: CASSPSRGGGQPQHF. The J gene is TRBJ1-5, the V gene TRBV18; weak D call: TRBD1 (6 bases). V was clipped by 2 bases and J by 6 bases, with 14 bases between them. Germline CDR1 KGHSH, CDR2 LQKENI. This CDR3 region has 15 residues.

For the CDR3, the DNA is TGCGCCAGCAGCTTGGAGACTAGCGGGGGGCACAATGAGCAGTTCTTC. Residues: CASSLETSGGHNEQFF. The chain has TRBV5-1 and TRBJ2-1; 13 bases map to TRBD2. V dropped 0 bases and J dropped 5; count of bases not matched to a gene: 2. Germline values: CDR1 SGHRS, CDR2 YFSETQ. This CDR3 spans 16 amino acids. Drawing the rest from reference TRBV5-1 and TRBJ2-1, the complete variable domain is KAGVTQTPRYLIKTRGQQVTLSCSPISGHRSVSWYQQTPGQGLQFLFEYFSETQRNKGNFPGRFSGRQFSNSRSEMNVSTLELGDSALYLCASSLETSGGHNEQFFGPGTRLTVL.

The chain is built from TRBV7-8 and TRBJ1-5; possibly TRBD1 for D (5 bases). The CDR3 is 15 residues long. The V and J ends lost 7 bases and 1 base respectively, with 14 bases between them. CDR1 and CDR2 (germline): SGHVS, FQNEAQ. The CDR3, as DNA: TGTGCCAGCACCTCTCTCGGGGGGAGCAATCAGCCCCAGCATTTT. This encodes CASTSLGGSNQPQHF. Combining the CDR3 with reference TRBV7-8 and TRBJ1-5 gives the whole variable domain GAGVSQSPRYKVAKRGQDVALRCDPISGHVSLFWYQQALGQGPEFLTYFQNEAQLDKSGLPSDRFFAERPEGSVSTLKIQRTQQEDSAVYLCASTSLGGSNQPQHFGDGTRLSIL.

CDR3 nucleotide sequence: TGTGCCAGTAGTATCGGGGTCACCGGGGAGCTGTTTTTT. Its protein product is CASSIGVTGELFF. The V and J genes are TRBV19 and TRBJ2-2; tentative D call: TRBD2 (5 bases). The CDR3 length is 13 residues. V was shortened by 3 bases and J by 4 bases, with 6 bases between the two germline ends. The germline gives CDR1 LNHDA, CDR2 SQIVND (reference sequence).

CDR3 region: CASSQDARDWVAYEQYF. In DNA, the CDR3 is TGCGCCAGCAGCCAAGATGCCAGGGATTGGGTGGCCTACGAGCAGTACTTC. This sequence joins TRBV4-3 and TRBJ2-7; D is possibly TRBD1 (5 bases). Per germline, CDR1 LGHNA and CDR2 YSLEER. The CDR3 covers 17 residues. V was cut by 0 bases and J by 2 bases, with 17 bases left in between.

This clone was seen only a few times. The chain couples TRBV5-1 to TRBJ2-2; TRBD1 is a possible D gene (5 bases). Trimming took off 4 bases at V and 4 bases at J, with 14 bases between the two ends. Germline V CDR1 and CDR2: SGHRS, YFSETQ. CDR3 length: 15 amino acids. The DNA of the CDR3 is TGCGCCAGCAGCCCGGGCGGCAGGGCCACCGGGGAGCTGTTTTTT. Encoded protein: CASSPGGRATGELFF.

V is TRBV29-1 and J is TRBJ2-7, with unresolved D. This CDR3 has 11 residues. The germline V and J ends were trimmed by 4 bases and 9 bases, with 13 bases remaining between them. CDR1 and CDR2 from the germline V gene are SQVTM and ANQGSEA. The CDR3 region is CSVASSSGQYF. CDR3 sequence (DNA): TGCAGCGTTGCGAGTAGTAGTGGGCAGTACTTC.

This chain uses TRBV11-3 with TRBJ2-2, with D maybe TRBD1 (6 bases). V lost 5 bases, J lost 0 bases, and 16 bases lay in between. The CDR3 has 17 amino acids. Germline V CDR1 and CDR2: SGHNT, YENEEA. Here the CDR3 DNA reads TGTGCCAGCAGCAAAGGAACGGGACACCCGAACACCGGGGAGCTGTTTTTT. It is translated as CASSKGTGHPNTGELFF.

This clone has a count of ten or more. The V call is TRBV11-2, the J call TRBJ2-7; the D gene is possibly TRBD1 (5 bases). The V end was cut by 2 bases, the J end by 7 bases, with 21 bases between. Per the germline V gene, CDR1 is SGHAT and CDR2 is FQNNGV. The CDR3 contains 16 residues. The CDR3 sequence: CASSLNTDILRGEQYF. CDR3 bases: TGTGCCAGCAGCTTAAATACGGACATACTACGAGGTGAGCAGTACTTC.

The rearrangement joins TRBV7-2 to TRBJ2-3, with a tentative D call TRBD2 (6 bases). V was cut by 1 base and J by 6 bases, with 17 bases left in between. Germline V gene data show CDR1 as SGHTA and CDR2 as FQGNSA. This CDR3 is 16 amino acids long. CDR3 coding DNA: TGTGCCAGCAGCTTAGGGCTAGCGCCGCCGGGCGATACGCAGTATTTT. This codes for CASSLGLAPPGDTQYF.

The rearrangement uses TRBV10-3 and TRBJ2-2; D may be TRBD2 (5 bases). Deletions cut 0 bases from V and 1 base from J, with 9 bases between. The CDR3 is 16 amino acids. Germline V gene data show CDR1 as ENHRY and CDR2 as SYGVKD. In nucleotides, the CDR3 is TGTGCCATCAGTGAGTCTGTGAGGGAGAACACCGGGGAGCTGTTTTTT. This translates into CAISESVRENTGELFF.

There are a few counts of this clone. The chain uses TRBV7-2 and TRBJ2-2; 10 nucleotides align to TRBD2. The CDR3 is made up of 17 amino acids. Germline V lookup: CDR1 SGHTA, CDR2 FQGNSA. J lost 7 bases, V lost 0 bases, and 8 bases had no gene match. As DNA, the CDR3 is TGTGCCAGCAGCTTAGCGTCGAGCGGGGGGGTTGGCGGGGAGCTGTTTTTT. Protein sequence: CASSLASSGGVGGELFF.

V usage is TRBV5-6 and J usage is TRBJ2-1; D is unclear. V lost 1 base and J lost 10, with 12 bases in between. CDR3 size: 13 residues. In germline, CDR1 is SGHDT, CDR2 YYEEEE. DNA for the CDR3: TGTGCCAGCAGCTTGCTTTCGTCCAGGGAGCAGTTCTTC. It yields the protein CASSLLSSREQFF.

The rearrangement joins TRBV30 to TRBJ1-3; TRBD1 is a possible D gene (6 bases). Germline values: CDR1 GTSNPN, CDR2 SVGIG (reference sequence). Trimming left V 4 bases short and J 2 bases short, with 9 bases between. The CDR3 has 13 amino acids. The CDR3 nucleotides read TGTGCCTGGAATCAGGGGCCTGGAAACACCATATATTTT. This translates into CAWNQGPGNTIYF.

The chain recombines TRBV9 with TRBJ2-1; D is possibly TRBD1 (5 bases). The CDR3 extends over 14 amino acids. Germline V gene data show CDR1 as SGDLS and CDR2 as YYNGEE. V lost 0 bases and J 7 bases, leaving 11 bases between the germline ends. CDR3 sequence: CASSVEGAVNEQFF. The CDR3, as DNA: TGTGCCAGCAGCGTAGAAGGGGCCGTGAATGAGCAGTTCTTC.

This clone appeared a few times. The chain joins TRBV4-1 to TRBJ2-1; tentatively, D is TRBD1 (6 bases). The ends were cut back, 5 bases at V and 6 bases at J, with 11 bases in the middle. Germline V gene sequence: CDR1 MGHRA, CDR2 YSYEKL. The CDR3 loop spans 13 amino acids. This chain's CDR3 is CASSYAQGNEQFF. CDR3 DNA: TGCGCCAGCAGCTACGCACAGGGCAATGAGCAGTTCTTC.

This CDR3 reads CASSPPGNTQYF. CDR3 sequence (DNA): TGTGCCAGTAGTCCCCCGGGGAATACGCAGTATTTT. This chain links TRBV19 with TRBJ2-3, with D tentatively TRBD2 (5 bases). The CDR3 is 12 amino acids. The germline CDR1 and CDR2 sequences are LNHDA and SQIVND (reference sequence). Trimming shortened V by 5 bases and J by 7 bases, and 10 bases separated the two germline ends.

The chain employs TRBV7-6 and TRBJ1-1; D is uncertain. Germline V CDR1 and CDR2: SGHVS, FNYEAQ. The CDR3 loop spans 14 amino acids. V lost 5 bases to trimming and J lost 0 bases, with 10 bases between them. The CDR3 bases are TGTGCCAGCAGCCCAAACCTAATGAACACTGAAGCTTTCTTT. It translates to CASSPNLMNTEAFF.

The chain uses TRBV9 and TRBJ2-2, with TRBD1 matching over 9 bases. The germline V gene encodes CDR1 SGDLS and CDR2 YYNGEE. This CDR3 is 17 amino acids long. J lost 6 bases, V lost 4 bases, and 13 bases had no gene match. The CDR3 nucleotides read TGTGCCAGCAGCTCCCGGGACAGGGAATCTAAGGCCGGGGAGCTGTTTTTT. The encoded protein is CASSSRDRESKAGELFF.

This clone has only a few counts. The gene calls are TRBV7-6 and TRBJ2-3, with D perhaps TRBD2 (5 bases). Between the trimmed V and J ends, which lost 1 base and 3 bases, there was a span of 14 bases. This CDR3 region has 16 residues. Germline V CDR1 and CDR2: SGHVS, FNYEAQ. Here the CDR3 DNA reads TGTGCCAGCAGCTTAGTCGTGGCGGGTGGAACAGATACGCAGTATTTT. Protein: CASSLVVAGGTDTQYF. The whole variable domain, filled in from reference TRBV7-6 and TRBJ2-3, reads GAGVSQSPRYKVTKRGQDVALRCDPISGHVSLYWYRQALGQGPEFLTYFNYEAQQDKSGLPNDRFSAERPEGSISTLTIQRTEQRDSAMYRCASSLVVAGGTDTQYFGPGTRLTVL.

Here the CDR3 DNA reads TGTGCCACCAGTCCCCCCCCTGGGACTAGCGGGGAAGAGACCCAGTACTTC. Amino acid sequence: CATSPPPGTSGEETQYF. V usage is TRBV24-1 and J usage is TRBJ2-5, with TRBD2 matching over 13 bases. Germline V gene sequence: CDR1 KGHDR, CDR2 SFDVKD. J gave up 3 bases and V 6 bases, and 9 bases lay outside the gene matches. The CDR3 has 17 residues.

This chain joins TRBV7-2 and TRBJ1-1; D is ambiguous. The CDR3 is 14 residues long. Germline lookup yields CDR1 SGHTA and CDR2 FQGNSA. The V end lost 4 bases, the J end lost 0 bases, and 9 bases lay between the germline ends. CDR3 sequence: CASSSSGMNTEAFF. DNA of the CDR3: TGTGCCAGCAGCTCCTCGGGGATGAACACTGAAGCTTTCTTT.

The CDR3 DNA is TGTGCCAGCATCGTGGCGGGCTATGGCTACACCTTC. Translated: CASIVAGYGYTF. The V call is TRBV28, the J call TRBJ1-2, with D uncertain. Germline V CDR1 and CDR2: MDHEN, SYDVKM. CDR3 size: 12 residues. V was shortened by 7 bases and J by 4 bases, with 10 bases between the two germline ends.

The chain links TRBV27 to TRBJ1-6, with 9 bases aligning to TRBD1. The CDR3 extends over 15 amino acids. The germline V gene has CDR1 MNHEY and CDR2 SMNVEV (reference sequence). Germline trimming cut 2 bases from V and 7 bases from J; bases unmatched to any gene: 3. CDR3 nucleotides: TGTGCCAGCAGTTTAGGGGGACAGGGAAATTCACCCCTCCACTTT. It specifies CASSLGGQGNSPLHF.

This chain's CDR3 is CASSNQGSSGNTIYF. Here the CDR3 DNA reads TGTGCCAGCAGCAACCAGGGTTCCTCTGGAAACACCATATATTTT. The J gene is TRBJ1-3, the V gene TRBV7-9; possibly TRBD1 for D (5 bases). The germline CDR1 and CDR2 sequences are SEHNR and FQNEAQ (reference sequence). This CDR3 comprises 15 residues. Trimming pared 5 bases from V and 0 bases from J, leaving 11 bases between.

This sequence joins TRBV18 and TRBJ1-2, with D possibly being TRBD1 (5 bases). Deletions cut 3 bases from V and 2 bases from J, with 13 bases between. This CDR3 comprises 15 residues. The germline CDR1 and CDR2 sequences are KGHSH and LQKENI. The CDR3 spells CASSPSTVSNYGYTF. DNA of the CDR3: TGTGCCAGCTCACCCTCGACAGTTTCGAACTATGGCTACACCTTC.

The genes are TRBV3-1 (or the pseudogene TRBV3-2) and TRBJ2-7; 9 bases match TRBD1. The CDR3 sequence is 14 residues long. J was trimmed by 2 bases and V by 6 bases; bases with no gene match: 5. The germline gives CDR1 LGHDT, CDR2 YNNKEL (reference sequence). The CDR3 protein is CASRIQGAPYEQYF. The CDR3 region has the DNA TGTGCCAGCAGGATACAGGGGGCCCCCTACGAGCAGTACTTC.

The V gene is TRBV6-2 or TRBV6-3, the J gene TRBJ1-1; weak D call: TRBD1 (5 bases). CDR1 and CDR2 (germline): MNHEY, SVGEGT. The V and J ends lost 0 bases and 1 base respectively, with 6 bases between them. CDR3 length: 14 residues. DNA of the CDR3: TGTGCCAGCAGTTACTCAACAGGGAACACTGAAGCTTTCTTT. Translated, it gives CASSYSTGNTEAFF.

This clone was recorded once. Other nucleotide sequences in the sample specify the same CDR3. The chain links TRBV6-5 to TRBJ1-5; D remains unclear. Germline V gene data show CDR1 as MNHEY and CDR2 as SVGAGI. V lost 3 bases and J lost 4, with 10 bases in between. This CDR3 has 14 residues. CDR3 nucleotides: TGTGCCAGCAGTTATGGGCGAGGGAATCAGCCCCAGCATTTT. It is translated as CASSYGRGNQPQHF.

This clone was detected only a few times. This chain joins TRBV6-6 and TRBJ1-1; D not resolved. This CDR3 is built from 14 residues. Trimming stripped 7 bases from V and 6 bases from J, with 18 bases between. CDR1 is MNHNY and CDR2 is SVGAGI in the germline V gene (reference sequence). CDR3: CASTSTRVTPEAFF. The CDR3 DNA reads TGTGCCAGCACCTCTACTAGGGTGACCCCTGAAGCTTTCTTT.